This entry features one T cell receptor beta chain sequence. What it binds is not known. Germline CDR1 SGHRS, CDR2 YFSETQ. The CDR3 consists of 16 residues. V dropped 0 bases and J dropped 4; count of bases not matched to a gene: 6. Data came from immunoSEQ multiplex PCR; TCRdb stores just in-frame clones and leaves some out. The data hold about 510,000 clones, with about four fifths observed a single time. These data are taken from a study of shared clonotypes between healthy human individuals. General observations from the study: Sequencing depth was expected to influence donor clonotype sharing.

The source is a woman in her thirties or forties in good health. Some clones in this sample may be carry-over from other donors' samples. Material: PBMCs. This chain joins TRBV5-1 and TRBJ2-1; 8 bases match TRBD2. CDR3 residues: CASSLAATSEYNEQFF. In nucleotides, the CDR3 is TGCGCCAGCAGCTTGGCCGCGACTAGCGAATACAATGAGCAGTTCTTC.